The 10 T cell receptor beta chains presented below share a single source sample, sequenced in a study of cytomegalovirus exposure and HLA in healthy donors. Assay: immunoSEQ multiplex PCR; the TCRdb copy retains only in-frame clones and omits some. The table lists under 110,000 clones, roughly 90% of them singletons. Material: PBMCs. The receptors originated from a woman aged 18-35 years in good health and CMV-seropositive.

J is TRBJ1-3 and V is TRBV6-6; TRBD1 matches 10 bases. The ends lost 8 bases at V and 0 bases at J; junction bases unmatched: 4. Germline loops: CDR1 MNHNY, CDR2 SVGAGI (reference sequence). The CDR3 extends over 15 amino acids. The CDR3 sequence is CASVGQGISGNTIYF. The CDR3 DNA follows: TGTGCCAGCGTGGGACAGGGGATCTCTGGAAACACCATATATTTT.

CDR3 amino acids: CASSQQGGNVLTF. The CDR3, as DNA: TGCGCCAGCAGCCAACAGGGAGGCAACGTCCTGACTTTC. This chain links TRBV4-1 with TRBJ2-6, with TRBD2 as a possible D gene (6 bases). The CDR3 spans 13 residues. The germline gives CDR1 MGHRA, CDR2 YSYEKL. With 2 bases removed from V and 9 bases from J, the gap between germline ends came to 8 bases.

This CDR3 is CASSAPGTGAYNEQFF. CDR3 in DNA: TGTGCCAGCAGTGCTCCCGGGACAGGAGCCTACAATGAGCAGTTCTTC. The rearrangement uses TRBV6-1 and TRBJ2-1, with 8 bases aligning to TRBD1. The CDR3 has 16 amino acids. From germline, CDR1 is MNHNS and CDR2 SASEGT. V gave up 4 bases and J gave up 2 bases; unmatched junction bases: 7.

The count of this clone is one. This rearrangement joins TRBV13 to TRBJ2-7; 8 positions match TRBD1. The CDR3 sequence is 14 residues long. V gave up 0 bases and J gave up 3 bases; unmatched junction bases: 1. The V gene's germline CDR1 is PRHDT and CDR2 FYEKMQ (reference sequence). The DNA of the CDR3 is TGTGCCAGCAGCTTAGGGGACAGGGACTACGAGCAGTACTTC. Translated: CASSLGDRDYEQYF.

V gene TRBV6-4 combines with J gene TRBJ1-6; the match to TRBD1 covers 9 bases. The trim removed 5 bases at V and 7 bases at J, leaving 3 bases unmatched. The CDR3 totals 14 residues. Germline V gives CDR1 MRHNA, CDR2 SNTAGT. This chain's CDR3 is CASSPTGGNSPLHF. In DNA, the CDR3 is TGTGCCAGCAGTCCCACAGGGGGCAATTCACCCCTCCACTTT.

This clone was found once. The CDR3 sequence is CASSESRGVNTEAFF. CDR3 nucleotide sequence: TGCGCCAGCAGTGAGTCGCGGGGAGTGAACACTGAAGCTTTCTTT. The rearrangement uses TRBV10-1 and TRBJ1-1; D call uncertain. Trimming cost V 0 bases and J 0 bases, with 8 bases left between them. Looked up from germline, CDR1 is WNHNN and CDR2 is SYGVQD (reference sequence). The CDR3 contains 15 residues.

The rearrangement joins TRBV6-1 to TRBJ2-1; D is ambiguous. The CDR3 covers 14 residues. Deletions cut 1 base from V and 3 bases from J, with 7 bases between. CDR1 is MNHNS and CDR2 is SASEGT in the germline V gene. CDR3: CASSEGQVYNEQFF. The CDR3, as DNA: TGTGCCAGCAGTGAAGGACAAGTCTACAATGAGCAGTTCTTC.

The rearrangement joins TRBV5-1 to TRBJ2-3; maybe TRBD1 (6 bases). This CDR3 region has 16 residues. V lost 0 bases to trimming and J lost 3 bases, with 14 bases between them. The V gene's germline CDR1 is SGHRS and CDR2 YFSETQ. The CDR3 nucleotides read TGCGCCAGCAGCTTGGCCCCTACAGGGCAAACAGATACGCAGTATTTT. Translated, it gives CASSLAPTGQTDTQYF.

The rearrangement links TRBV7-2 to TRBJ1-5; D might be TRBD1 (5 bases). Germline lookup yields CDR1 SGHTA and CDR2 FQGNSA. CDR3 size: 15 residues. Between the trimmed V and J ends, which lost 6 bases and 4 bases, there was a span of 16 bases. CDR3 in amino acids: CASREGSQGNQPQHF. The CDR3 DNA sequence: TGTGCCAGCAGAGAAGGTTCCCAGGGTAATCAGCCCCAGCATTTT.

CDR3 protein: CASSKQGSGYEQYF. CDR3 nucleotides: TGTGCCAGCTCGAAACAGGGATCCGGCTACGAGCAGTACTTC. The chain links TRBV18 to TRBJ2-7; TRBD1 is a possible D gene (6 bases). The CDR3 totals 14 residues. Germline V CDR1 and CDR2: KGHSH, LQKENI. Trimming stripped 6 bases from V and 3 bases from J, with 15 bases between.